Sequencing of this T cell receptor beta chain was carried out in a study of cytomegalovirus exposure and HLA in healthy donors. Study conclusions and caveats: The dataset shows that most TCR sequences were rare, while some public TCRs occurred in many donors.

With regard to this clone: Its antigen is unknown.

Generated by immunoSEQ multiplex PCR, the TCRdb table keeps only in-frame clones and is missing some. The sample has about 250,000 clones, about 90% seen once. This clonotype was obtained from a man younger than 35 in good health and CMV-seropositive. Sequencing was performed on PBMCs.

CDR3 nucleotides: TGTGCCAGCAGCTTAGACGGGGGAAACACTGAAGCTTTCTTT. It codes for CASSLDGGNTEAFF. The genes are TRBV7-6 and TRBJ1-1, with D possibly being TRBD1 (5 bases). The CDR3 consists of 14 residues. Trimming shortened V by 1 base and J by 2 bases, and 8 bases separated the two germline ends. Looked up from germline, CDR1 is SGHVS and CDR2 is FNYEAQ. Drawing the rest from reference TRBV7-6 and TRBJ1-1, the complete variable domain is GAGVSQSPRYKVTKRGQDVALRCDPISGHVSLYWYRQALGQGPEFLTYFNYEAQQDKSGLPNDRFSAERPEGSISTLTIQRTEQRDSAMYRCASSLDGGNTEAFFGQGTRLTVV.